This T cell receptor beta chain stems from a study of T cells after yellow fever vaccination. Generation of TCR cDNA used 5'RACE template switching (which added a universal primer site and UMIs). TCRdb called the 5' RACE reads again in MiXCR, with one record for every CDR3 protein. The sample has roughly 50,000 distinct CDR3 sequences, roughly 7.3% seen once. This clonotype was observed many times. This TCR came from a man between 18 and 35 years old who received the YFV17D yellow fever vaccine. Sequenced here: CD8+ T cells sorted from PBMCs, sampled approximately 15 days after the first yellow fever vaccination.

The CDR3 is CASSPLQGLSPYEQYV. The CDR3 nucleotides read TGTGCCAGCAGTCCCCTACAGGGGTTGAGCCCCTACGAGCAGTACGTC. The chain is built from TRBV6-5 and TRBJ2-7, with TRBD1 identical over 7 bases. This CDR3 comprises 16 residues. In germline, CDR1 is MNHEY, CDR2 SVGAGI. Unmatched junction bases numbered 12, after V lost 5 bases and J lost 2 bases.